The clone carrying this TCR beta chain occurred a few times. Its specificity is not known. This sample stems from a study of T cells after yellow fever vaccination. Whole-study findings and limits: When the response was secondary, it was weaker but reached its peak faster, day 5 versus 15. Abundant contaminating clonotypes from the bulk population could appear in FACS-sorted repertoires. Detected again after the booster were most primary-vaccination clones, at 95% to 98% CD4 and 88% CD8.

Using its own MiXCR run on the 5' RACE reads, TCRdb lists one record per CDR3 protein. The sample holds around 360,000 distinct CDR3 sequences, around a tenth seen once. Germline CDR1 is MNHNS and CDR2 is SASEGT. Trimming removed 5 bases from V and 0 bases from J; junction bases left unmatched: 9. The CDR3 extends over 16 amino acids. The chain employs TRBV6-1 and TRBJ1-2; 7 bases are shared with TRBD1. Sequences were derived from PBMCs, sampled on the day of the first yellow fever vaccination. This sequence was found in a man between 18 and 35 years old who received the YFV17D yellow fever vaccine. CDR3 sequence reads: CASSRSRGKANYGYTF. Here the CDR3 DNA reads TGTGCCAGCAGTCGTTCCAGGGGGAAAGCTAACTATGGCTACACCTTC.